This TCR beta chain comes out of a study of cytomegalovirus exposure and HLA in healthy donors. Whole-study context: Tens of millions of unique TCRs, all from HLA-typed donors, were included in an early release of the data. Among over 300 genotyped donors, approximately 80% fell in the Caucasian-associated ancestry cluster.

This clone was observed a handful of times. The primer mix had 60 Vbeta and 13 Jbeta primers. Generated by immunoSEQ multiplex PCR, the TCRdb table keeps only in-frame clones and is missing some. This sample yields 160,000 or so clones, of which around 88% are seen a single time; around 0.85% belongs to the top ten. This TCR derives from a woman in her twenties or thirties in good health and CMV-seronegative. Sequenced input: PBMCs.

In nucleotides, the CDR3 is TGTGCCAGCAGTGTTAGCTCTGGAAACACCATATATTTT. Its translation is CASSVSSGNTIYF. This chain connects TRBV2 to TRBJ1-3; D unclear. This CDR3 comprises 13 residues. The V gene lost 4 bases and the J gene lost 0 bases, with 4 bases spanning the gap. The germline CDR1 and CDR2 sequences are SNHLY and FYNNEI.